Below, 23 T cell receptor beta chains from the same sample are listed, as sequenced in a study of siplizumab effects on memory and regulatory T cells. Using immunoSEQ multiplex PCR, the repertoire was profiled, and TCRdb retains in-frame clones only, with some absent. The profile shows about 120,000 clones, 90% to 95% of them singletons. Sequencing was performed on non-Treg CD4+ T cells sorted from blood. These receptors were obtained from a human donor in good health.

CDR3 sequence (DNA): TGTGCCAGCACCCACTCAGGGGCAGATACGCAGTATTTT. It codes for CASTHSGADTQYF. This chain joins TRBV5-5 and TRBJ2-3; possible D gene TRBD1, 6 bases. CDR1 is SGHKS, CDR2 YYEKEE, per germline (reference sequence). The CDR3 has 13 residues. Trimming stripped 6 bases from V and 4 bases from J, with 12 bases between.

The J gene is TRBJ2-1, the V gene TRBV5-6; 7 nucleotides align to TRBD2. This CDR3 is 15 amino acids long. V lost 1 base to trimming and J lost 1 base; unmatched junction nucleotides: 2. CDR1 SGHDT and CDR2 YYEEEE come from the germline V gene. CDR3 loop: CASSLRGGSYNEQFF. The CDR3 nucleotides are TGTGCCAGCAGCTTGAGGGGAGGGTCCTACAATGAGCAGTTCTTC.

V gene TRBV5-1 combines with J gene TRBJ2-3, with a weak D call TRBD2 (5 bases). The CDR3 is made up of 14 amino acids. V gave up 0 bases and J gave up 4 bases, with 9 bases separating them. CDR1 is SGHRS, CDR2 YFSETQ, per germline. This CDR3 is CASSLARVADTQYF. CDR3 nucleotides: TGCGCCAGCAGCTTGGCGCGGGTAGCAGATACGCAGTATTTT.

V usage is TRBV6-5 and J usage is TRBJ2-5, with 7 bases lining up with TRBD1. The germline V gene encodes CDR1 MNHEY and CDR2 SVGAGI. With V trimmed by 6 bases and J by 5 bases, 9 bases remained unmatched. The CDR3 has 14 amino acids. This CDR3 reads CASSRDRVRETQYF. CDR3 nucleotides: TGTGCCAGCAGCCGCGACAGGGTGAGGGAGACCCAGTACTTC.

A single count supports this clone. The J gene is TRBJ2-4, the V gene TRBV7-2; D possibly uses TRBD1 or TRBD2 (6 bases each). Germline CDR1 SGHTA, CDR2 FQGNSA. The V gene lost 5 bases and the J gene lost 0 bases, with 14 bases spanning the gap. The CDR3 spans 16 residues. The chain's CDR3 is CASSRLGGPAKNIQYF. CDR3 DNA sequence: TGTGCCAGCAGCCGGCTTGGGGGGCCAGCCAAAAACATTCAGTACTTC.

The gene calls are TRBV7-2 and TRBJ1-5; D not resolved. The V end lost 1 base, the J end lost 2 bases, and 9 bases lay between the germline ends. Germline CDR1 SGHTA, CDR2 FQGNSA. This CDR3 is 15 amino acids long. CDR3 in DNA: TGTGCCAGCAGCTTAGACCCCTTTCGCAATCAGCCCCAGCATTTT. Residues: CASSLDPFRNQPQHF.

The chain employs TRBV25-1 and TRBJ2-2; 9 positions agree with TRBD1. Looked up from germline, CDR1 is MGHDK and CDR2 is SYGVNS. The V segment lost 6 bases and the J segment 0 bases; nucleotides outside the gene matches: 11. This CDR3 comprises 18 residues. The chain's CDR3 is CASSETPGTGSNTGELFF. The CDR3 DNA sequence: TGTGCCAGCAGCGAGACACCCGGGACAGGGTCGAACACCGGGGAGCTGTTTTTT.

The rearrangement uses TRBV5-4 and TRBJ2-3; D may correspond to TRBD1 or TRBD2 (6 bases each). This CDR3 is 15 amino acids long. The germline V gene has CDR1 SGHNT and CDR2 YYREEE (reference sequence). The V and J ends lost 0 bases and 6 bases respectively, with 14 bases between them. This CDR3 reads CASSLGGAGADTQYF. As DNA, the CDR3 is TGTGCCAGCAGCTTGGGGGGGGCCGGGGCCGATACGCAGTATTTT.

The V call is TRBV7-9, the J call TRBJ1-4; D gene uncertain. The CDR3 covers 15 residues. Trimming shortened V by 1 base and J by 0 bases, and 6 bases separated the two germline ends. The germline V gene has CDR1 SEHNR and CDR2 FQNEAQ (reference sequence). CDR3 bases: TGTGCCAGCAGCTTAGAACCAGCAACTAATGAAAAACTGTTTTTT. Amino acids: CASSLEPATNEKLFF.

V usage is TRBV27 and J usage is TRBJ1-5; D is undetermined. This CDR3 has 14 residues. Trimming cost V 5 bases and J 7 bases, with 15 bases left between them. Germline V CDR1 and CDR2: MNHEY, SMNVEV (reference sequence). Here the CDR3 reads CASSLWPGEQPQHF. Here the CDR3 DNA reads TGTGCCAGCAGTCTTTGGCCGGGTGAACAGCCCCAGCATTTT.

In this sample, this clone turned up once. The chain combines TRBV9 with TRBJ1-5; the D is unclear. Germline CDR1 reads SGDLS; CDR2 reads YYNGEE. V lost 4 bases, J lost 4 bases, and 12 bases lay in between. CDR3 length equals 14 residues. The CDR3 DNA reads TGTGCCAGCAGCCCCGATCTACGTAATCAGCCCCAGCATTTT. This translates into CASSPDLRNQPQHF.

The chain employs TRBV6-5 and TRBJ2-1; perhaps TRBD2 as D (6 bases). The CDR3 is made up of 13 amino acids. Germline assignment: CDR1 MNHEY and CDR2 SVGAGI. Trimming shortened V by 6 bases and J by 6 bases, and 12 bases separated the two germline ends. The DNA for the CDR3 is TGTGCCAGCAGAAGTCAGGGAGGCAATGAGCAGTTCTTC. As protein: CASRSQGGNEQFF.

This clone appeared once. The V gene is TRBV12-5, the J gene TRBJ2-7; 7 bases map to TRBD1. CDR1 and CDR2 from the germline V gene are LGHNT and FRNRAP. V lost 2 bases and J lost 1; bases outside the gene matches: 2. This CDR3 region has 14 residues. In DNA, the CDR3 is TGTGCTAGTGGTTTGCAACAGGGGTCCTACGAGCAGTACTTC. Translated, it gives CASGLQQGSYEQYF.

Only one count was recorded for this clone. This chain connects TRBV28 to TRBJ1-1; D is unclear. Trimming removed 5 bases at V and 11 bases at J, with 15 bases between. The length of the CDR3 is 12 residues. Per the germline V gene, CDR1 is MDHEN and CDR2 is SYDVKM. The CDR3 here is CASSLYGENAFF. CDR3 sequence (DNA): TGTGCCAGCAGTCTTTACGGGGAGAATGCTTTCTTT.

The chain employs TRBV18 and TRBJ2-1; D tentatively reads TRBD1 or TRBD2 (6 bases each). Between the trimmed V and J ends, which lost 2 bases and 6 bases, there was a span of 17 bases. The CDR3 sequence is 16 residues long. Germline V gives CDR1 KGHSH, CDR2 LQKENI. The CDR3 DNA reads TGTGCCAGCTCACCAGTTTCGGGGGCCCCTCTCAATGAGCAGTTCTTC. Its translation is CASSPVSGAPLNEQFF.

J is TRBJ1-2 and V is TRBV18; D unclear. CDR1 is KGHSH and CDR2 is LQKENI in the germline V gene. The CDR3 length is 16 residues. V gave up 0 bases and J gave up 4 bases, with 15 bases separating them. CDR3 sequence (DNA): TGTGCCAGCTCACCACCTTTGTCCGAGGACTTCTATGGCTACACCTTC. Residues: CASSPPLSEDFYGYTF.

The J gene is TRBJ2-3, the V gene TRBV5-1; 14 bases fit TRBD2. The V segment lost 4 bases and the J segment 0 bases; nucleotides outside the gene matches: 7. CDR3 length: 18 amino acids. Germline assignment: CDR1 SGHRS and CDR2 YFSETQ. CDR3 region: CASSLPGLAGASTDTQYF. The CDR3 DNA reads as TGCGCCAGCAGCCTTCCGGGACTAGCGGGGGCAAGCACAGATACGCAGTATTTT.

The genes are TRBV18 and TRBJ1-5; D not resolved. Trimming took off 2 bases at V and 7 bases at J, with 15 bases between the two ends. The CDR3 is 15 amino acids. Per the germline V gene, CDR1 is KGHSH and CDR2 is LQKENI. This CDR3 is CASSPMLTAPQPQHF. CDR3 DNA: TGTGCCAGCTCACCAATGTTAACGGCTCCCCAGCCCCAGCATTTT.

V usage is TRBV6-5 and J usage is TRBJ2-7; 8 positions agree with TRBD2. This CDR3 is 13 amino acids long. Trimming at V came to 2 bases and at J to 3 bases, leaving 0 bases not matched to a gene. CDR1 and CDR2 (germline): MNHEY, SVGAGI. CDR3 amino acids: CASSYTSGYEQYF. CDR3 DNA: TGTGCCAGCAGTTACACTAGCGGCTACGAGCAGTACTTC.

The V and J genes are TRBV5-1 and TRBJ2-5; 9 nucleotides agree with TRBD2. Germline CDR1 SGHRS, CDR2 YFSETQ. V shed 0 bases, J shed 4 bases, and the junction held 13 bases outside the gene matches. The CDR3 is 18 amino acids. CDR3 loop: CASSLESSGGRITETQYF. In DNA form, the CDR3 reads TGCGCCAGCAGCTTGGAAAGTAGCGGGGGCCGTATCACAGAGACCCAGTACTTC.

The chain couples TRBV5-1 to TRBJ2-3; possible D gene TRBD1, 5 bases. The germline CDR1 and CDR2 sequences are SGHRS and YFSETQ. Trimming left V 0 bases short and J 5 bases short, with 10 bases between. The length of the CDR3 is 14 residues. The CDR3 loop is CASSLAQGRDTQYF. The CDR3 DNA reads TGCGCCAGCAGCTTGGCGCAGGGCAGAGATACGCAGTATTTT.

The chain combines TRBV4-1 with TRBJ1-5; 7 bases agree with TRBD1. CDR1 is MGHRA, CDR2 YSYEKL, per germline. V lost 2 bases and J lost 0; bases outside the gene matches: 7. The CDR3 length is 17 residues. The DNA for the CDR3 is TGCGCCAGCAGCCAACACGGGACAGCTTATAGCAATCAGCCCCAGCATTTT. Translation gives CASSQHGTAYSNQPQHF.

This clone is a singleton in its sample. This chain connects TRBV7-3 to TRBJ2-1; unclear D gene. Germline values: CDR1 SGHTA, CDR2 FQGTGA. There are 13 residues in the CDR3. V lost 8 bases, J lost 8 bases, and 16 bases lay in between. The CDR3 loop is CASRGPASDEQFF. In nucleotides, the CDR3 is TGTGCCAGCCGAGGTCCAGCTTCGGATGAGCAGTTCTTC.